This is a list of T cell receptor beta chains from one sample in a study of T-cell reconstitution after alpha-beta-depleted transplantation in children. TCRdb used MiXCR to reprocess the PCR reads, holding one entry per CDR3 protein. The sample lists about 980,000 distinct CDR3 sequences, around 30% occurring once. This sample comprised PBMCs, mostly from graft donor cells, obtained 360 days after TCRalphabeta/CD19-depleted stem cell transplant. These receptors came from a boy in the first two years of life who had a stem cell transplant for SCID, so the T cells may come from the graft donor. Both conserved end residues are trimmed from each CDR3.

v_call cdr3_aa
TRBV5-8 ASSLDPGSLYGYT
TRBV28 ALRPPAGGEQY
TRBV7-9 ASSLQGTENSPLH
TRBV5-1 ASKGVPLAEETQY
TRBV12-3/TRBV12-4 ASSWAGPNTEAF
TRBV10-3 AISESVLQGTNEKLF
TRBV12-3/TRBV12-4 ASSPRTEGNTIY
TRBV11-3 ASSLRGGADEQY
TRBV12-3/TRBV12-4 ASRGGQGNYYEQY
TRBV3-1 ASSQDLSRGHTEAF
TRBV29-1 SGYLDVSSTDTQY
TRBV12-3/TRBV12-4 ASRPDRVGGRGTEAF
TRBV6-2/TRBV6-3 ASSYLMRGQFYEQY
TRBV6-5 ASSYFNEQF
TRBV5-6 ASSLWRDEPYEQY
TRBV15 ATSKRQAEQSGANVLT
TRBV11-2 ASSLLVTDRGANEQF
TRBV6-5 ASSYSKTASYEQY
TRBV7-2 ASSFSQVRDTEAF
TRBV7-9 ASSLSQPGDTQY
TRBV28 ASRLFPTDTQY
TRBV3-1 ASSAQGRQAF
TRBV6-1 ASTKGASNSPLH
TRBV10-3 AIRPGLAGETQY
TRBV7-8 ASSLVLGLDGYT
TRBV10-3 AIIFGTQY
TRBV20-1 SARAAGREYNEQF
TRBV28 ASSPNRGRQETQY
TRBV29-1 SAARGASNTGELF